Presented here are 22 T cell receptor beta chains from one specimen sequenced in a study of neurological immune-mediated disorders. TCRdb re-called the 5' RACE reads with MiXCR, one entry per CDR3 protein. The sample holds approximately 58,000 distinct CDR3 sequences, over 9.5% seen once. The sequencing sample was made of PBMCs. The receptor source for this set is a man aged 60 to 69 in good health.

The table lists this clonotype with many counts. The CDR3 spells CASSPGGSGSSYEQYF. The CDR3 nucleotides read TGTGCCAGCTCCCCAGGGGGTAGCGGGAGCTCCTACGAGCAGTACTTC. V is TRBV6-2 or TRBV6-3 and J is TRBJ2-7, with TRBD2 identical over 9 bases. Germline CDR1 reads MNHEY; CDR2 reads SVGEGT. CDR3 size: 16 residues. J lost 0 bases, V lost 8 bases, and 11 bases had no gene match.

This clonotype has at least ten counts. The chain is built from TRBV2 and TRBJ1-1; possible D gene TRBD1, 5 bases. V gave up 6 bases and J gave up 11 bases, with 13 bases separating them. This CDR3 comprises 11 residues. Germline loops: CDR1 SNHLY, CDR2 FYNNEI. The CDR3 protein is CASRGRELAFF. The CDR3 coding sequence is TGTGCCAGCAGAGGCAGGGAGCTGGCTTTCTTT.

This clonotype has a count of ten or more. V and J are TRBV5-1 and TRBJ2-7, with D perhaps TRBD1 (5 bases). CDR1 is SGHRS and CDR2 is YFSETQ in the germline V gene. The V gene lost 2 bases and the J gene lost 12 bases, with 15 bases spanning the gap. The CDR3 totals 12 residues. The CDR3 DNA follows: TGCGCCAGCAGCTTAGAGCAGGGAACCCTGTACTTC. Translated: CASSLEQGTLYF.

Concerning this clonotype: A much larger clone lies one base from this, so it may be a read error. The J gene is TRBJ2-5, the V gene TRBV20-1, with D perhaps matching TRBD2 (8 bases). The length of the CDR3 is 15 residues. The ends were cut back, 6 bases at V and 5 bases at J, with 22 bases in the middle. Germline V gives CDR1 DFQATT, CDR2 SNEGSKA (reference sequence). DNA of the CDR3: TGCAGTGCCCCCTCGGGGGGGGCAGGGGGGGAGACCCAGTACTTC. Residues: CSAPSGGAGGETQYF.

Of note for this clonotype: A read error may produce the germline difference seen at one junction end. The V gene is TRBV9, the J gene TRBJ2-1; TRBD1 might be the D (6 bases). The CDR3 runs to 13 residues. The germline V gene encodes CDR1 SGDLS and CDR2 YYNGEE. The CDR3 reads CVSSRQGWDEQFF. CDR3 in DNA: TGTGTCAGCAGCCGCCAGGGGTGGGATGAGCAGTTCTTC.

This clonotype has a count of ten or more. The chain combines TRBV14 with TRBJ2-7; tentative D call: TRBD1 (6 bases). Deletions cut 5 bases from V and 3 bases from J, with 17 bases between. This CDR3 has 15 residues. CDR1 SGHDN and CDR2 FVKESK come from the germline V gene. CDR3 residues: CASSERQEVRYEQYF. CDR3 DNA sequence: TGTGCCAGCAGCGAGCGACAGGAAGTACGCTACGAGCAGTACTTC.

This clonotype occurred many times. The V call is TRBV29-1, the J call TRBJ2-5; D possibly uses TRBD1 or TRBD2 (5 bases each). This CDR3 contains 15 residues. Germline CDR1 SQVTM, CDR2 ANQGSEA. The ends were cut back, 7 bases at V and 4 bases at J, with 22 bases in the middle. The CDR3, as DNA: TGCAGCGGACTCGCCGGGACCCCGAGGGGAGAGACCCAGTACTTC. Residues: CSGLAGTPRGETQYF.

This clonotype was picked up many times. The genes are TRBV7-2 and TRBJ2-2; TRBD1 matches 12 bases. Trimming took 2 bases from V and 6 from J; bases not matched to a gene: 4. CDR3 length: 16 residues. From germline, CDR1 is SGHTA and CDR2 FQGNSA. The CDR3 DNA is TGTGCCAGCAGCTTACGGGGACAGGGGGCACCCGGGGAGCTGTTTTTT. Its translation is CASSLRGQGAPGELFF.

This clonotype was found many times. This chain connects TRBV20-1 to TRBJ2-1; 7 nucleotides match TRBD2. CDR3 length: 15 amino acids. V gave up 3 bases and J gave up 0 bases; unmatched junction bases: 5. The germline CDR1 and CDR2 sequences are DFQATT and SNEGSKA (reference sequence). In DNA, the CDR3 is TGCAGTGCTAGCGGCGGGAGCGACTCCTACAATGAGCAGTTCTTC. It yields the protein CSASGGSDSYNEQFF.

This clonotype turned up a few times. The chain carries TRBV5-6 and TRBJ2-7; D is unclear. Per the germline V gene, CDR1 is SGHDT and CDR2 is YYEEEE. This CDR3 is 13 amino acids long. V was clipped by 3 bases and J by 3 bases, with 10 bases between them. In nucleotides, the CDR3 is TGTGCCAGCAGCTCCTACAAGAACTACGAGCAGTACTTC. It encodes CASSSYKNYEQYF.

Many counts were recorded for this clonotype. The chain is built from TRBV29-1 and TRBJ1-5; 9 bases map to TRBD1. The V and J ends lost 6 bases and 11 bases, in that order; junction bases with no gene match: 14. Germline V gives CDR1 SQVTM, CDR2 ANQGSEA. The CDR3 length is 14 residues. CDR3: CSVLTGGSAQAQHF. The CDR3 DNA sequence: TGCAGCGTCCTGACAGGGGGGTCTGCCCAGGCCCAGCATTTT.

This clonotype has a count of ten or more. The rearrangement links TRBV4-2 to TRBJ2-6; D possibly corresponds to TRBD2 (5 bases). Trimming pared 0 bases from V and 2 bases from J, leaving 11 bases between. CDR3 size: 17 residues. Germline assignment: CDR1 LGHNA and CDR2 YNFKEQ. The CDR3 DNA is TGTGCCAGCAGCCAAGATCGGGGTTCGGCTGGGGCCAACGTCCTGACTTTC. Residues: CASSQDRGSAGANVLTF.

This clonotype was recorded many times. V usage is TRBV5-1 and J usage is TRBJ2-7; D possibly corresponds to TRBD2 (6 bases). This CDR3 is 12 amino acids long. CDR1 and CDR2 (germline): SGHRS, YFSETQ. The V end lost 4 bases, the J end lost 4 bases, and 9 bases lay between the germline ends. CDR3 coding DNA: TGCGCCAGCAGCGTGCGGGGTTACGAGCAGTACTTC. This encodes CASSVRGYEQYF.

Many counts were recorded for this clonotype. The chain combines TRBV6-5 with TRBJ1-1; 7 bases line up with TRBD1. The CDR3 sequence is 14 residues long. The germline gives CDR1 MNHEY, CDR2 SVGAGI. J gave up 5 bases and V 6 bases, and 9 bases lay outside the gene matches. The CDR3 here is CASRRQGRLTEAFF. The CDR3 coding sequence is TGTGCCAGCAGGCGACAGGGAAGGTTAACTGAAGCTTTCTTT.

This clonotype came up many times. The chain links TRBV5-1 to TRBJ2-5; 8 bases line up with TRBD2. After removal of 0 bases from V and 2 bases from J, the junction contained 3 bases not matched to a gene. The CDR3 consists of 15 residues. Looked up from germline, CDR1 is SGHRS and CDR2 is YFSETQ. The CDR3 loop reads CASSLGGGPQETQYF. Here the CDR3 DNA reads TGCGCCAGCAGCTTGGGCGGGGGGCCACAAGAGACCCAGTACTTC.

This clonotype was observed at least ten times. The CDR3 reads CASSGTALLSGANVLTF. The CDR3 nucleotides read TGTGCCAGCAGCGGGACCGCCCTTCTCTCTGGGGCCAACGTCCTGACTTTC. The V gene is TRBV28, the J gene TRBJ2-6, with D perhaps matching TRBD1 or TRBD2 (5 bases each). Per the germline V gene, CDR1 is MDHEN and CDR2 is SYDVKM. The CDR3 spans 17 residues. V was cut by 6 bases and J by 0 bases, with 15 bases left in between. The whole variable domain, filled in from reference TRBV28 and TRBJ2-6, reads DVKVTQSSRYLVKRTGEKVFLECVQDMDHENMFWYRQDPGLGLRLIYFSYDVKMKEKGDIPEGYSVSREKKERFSLILESASTNQTSMYLCASSGTALLSGANVLTFGAGSRLTVL.

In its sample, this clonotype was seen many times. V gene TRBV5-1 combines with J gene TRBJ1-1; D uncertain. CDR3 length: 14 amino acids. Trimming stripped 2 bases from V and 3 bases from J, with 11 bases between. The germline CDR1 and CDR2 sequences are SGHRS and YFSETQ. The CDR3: CASSFFPQDTEAFF. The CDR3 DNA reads TGCGCCAGCAGCTTTTTCCCTCAAGACACTGAAGCTTTCTTT.

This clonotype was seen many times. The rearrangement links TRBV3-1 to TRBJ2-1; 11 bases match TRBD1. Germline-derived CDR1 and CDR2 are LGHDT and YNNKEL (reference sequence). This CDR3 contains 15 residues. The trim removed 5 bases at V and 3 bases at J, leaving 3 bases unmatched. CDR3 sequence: CASSLGTGGYNEQFF. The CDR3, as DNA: TGTGCCAGCAGCTTAGGGACAGGGGGCTACAATGAGCAGTTCTTC.

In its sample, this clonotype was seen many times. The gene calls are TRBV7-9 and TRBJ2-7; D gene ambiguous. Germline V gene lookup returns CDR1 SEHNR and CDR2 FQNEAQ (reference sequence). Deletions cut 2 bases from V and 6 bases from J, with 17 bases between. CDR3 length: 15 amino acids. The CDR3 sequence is CASSLLGQKVSEQYF. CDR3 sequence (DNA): TGTGCCAGCAGCTTACTCGGGCAAAAAGTGAGCGAGCAGTACTTC. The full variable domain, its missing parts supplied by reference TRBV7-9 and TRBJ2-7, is DTGVSQNPRHKITKRGQNVTFRCDPISEHNRLYWYRQTLGQGPEFLTYFQNEAQLEKSRLLSDRFSAERPKGSFSTLEIQRTEQGDSAMYLCASSLLGQKVSEQYFGPGTRLTVT.

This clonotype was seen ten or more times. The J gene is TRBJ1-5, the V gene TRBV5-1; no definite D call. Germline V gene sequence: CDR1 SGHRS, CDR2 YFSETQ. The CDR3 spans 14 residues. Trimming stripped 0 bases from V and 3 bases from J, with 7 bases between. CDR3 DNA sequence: TGCGCCAGCAGCTTGGGGGCTAACAATCAGCCCCAGCATTTT. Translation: CASSLGANNQPQHF.

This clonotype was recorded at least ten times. The CDR3 protein is CASRSGTFIRNSPLHF. The CDR3 DNA sequence: TGTGCCAGCAGGTCCGGGACTTTCATCCGGAATTCACCCCTCCACTTT. The chain carries TRBV12-3 or TRBV12-4 and TRBJ1-6; tentatively, D is TRBD1 (5 bases). Trimming left V 6 bases short and J 7 bases short, with 19 bases between. The CDR3 has 16 residues.

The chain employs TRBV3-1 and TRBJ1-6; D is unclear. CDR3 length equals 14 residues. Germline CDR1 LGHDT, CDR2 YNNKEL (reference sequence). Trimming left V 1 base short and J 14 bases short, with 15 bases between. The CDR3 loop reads CASSQGATGESLHF. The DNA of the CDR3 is TGTGCCAGCAGCCAAGGTGCGACTGGCGAATCCCTCCACTTT.